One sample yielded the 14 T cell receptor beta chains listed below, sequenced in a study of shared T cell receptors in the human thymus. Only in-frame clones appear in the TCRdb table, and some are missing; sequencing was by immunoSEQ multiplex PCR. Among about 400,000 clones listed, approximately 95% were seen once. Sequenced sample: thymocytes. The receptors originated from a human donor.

The CDR3 region is CASSPRVRPGRVDGYTF. The CDR3 bases are TGTGCCAGCAGTCCAAGAGTCCGGCCAGGGAGGGTGGATGGCTACACCTTC. This chain links TRBV28 with TRBJ1-2, with a tentative D call TRBD1 (5 bases). The CDR3 is made up of 17 amino acids. Per the germline V gene, CDR1 is MDHEN and CDR2 is SYDVKM. V dropped 5 bases and J dropped 6 bases, with 25 bases sitting between them.

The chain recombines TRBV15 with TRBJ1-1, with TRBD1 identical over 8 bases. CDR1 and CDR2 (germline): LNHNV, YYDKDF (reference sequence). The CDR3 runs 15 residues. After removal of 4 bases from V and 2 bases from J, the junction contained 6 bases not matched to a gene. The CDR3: CATSKGTGPNTEAFF. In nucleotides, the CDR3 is TGTGCCACCAGCAAAGGGACAGGCCCCAACACTGAAGCTTTCTTT.

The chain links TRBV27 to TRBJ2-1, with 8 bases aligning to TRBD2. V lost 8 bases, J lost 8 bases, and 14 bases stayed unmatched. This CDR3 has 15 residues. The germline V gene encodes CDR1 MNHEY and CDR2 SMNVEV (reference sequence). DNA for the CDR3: TGTGCCAGCTGCCAGACCGGGGGGGGCTCAGATGAGCAGTTCTTC. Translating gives CASCQTGGGSDEQFF.

The CDR3 reads CSVEGQGRTTEAFF. The CDR3 nucleotides read TGCAGCGTTGAAGGACAGGGGAGGACCACTGAAGCTTTCTTT. The V gene is TRBV29-1, the J gene TRBJ1-1, with TRBD1 matching over 8 bases. Germline CDR1 and CDR2: SQVTM and ANQGSEA. The CDR3 length is 14 residues. The V segment lost 1 base and the J segment 4 bases; nucleotides outside the gene matches: 5.

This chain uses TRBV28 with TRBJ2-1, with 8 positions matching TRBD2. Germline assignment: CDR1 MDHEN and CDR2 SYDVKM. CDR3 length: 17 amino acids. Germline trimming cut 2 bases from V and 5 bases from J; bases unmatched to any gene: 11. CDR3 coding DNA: TGTGCCAGCAGTTTACCGGGCGAGCGGGAGTTGGACAATGAGCAGTTCTTC. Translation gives CASSLPGERELDNEQFF. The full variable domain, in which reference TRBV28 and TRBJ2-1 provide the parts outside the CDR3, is DVKVTQSSRYLVKRTGEKVFLECVQDMDHENMFWYRQDPGLGLRLIYFSYDVKMKEKGDIPEGYSVSREKKERFSLILESASTNQTSMYLCASSLPGERELDNEQFFGPGTRLTVL.

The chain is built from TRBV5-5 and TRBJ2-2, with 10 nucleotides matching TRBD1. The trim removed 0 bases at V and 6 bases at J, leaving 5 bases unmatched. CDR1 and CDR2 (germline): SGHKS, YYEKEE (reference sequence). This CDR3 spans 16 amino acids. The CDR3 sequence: CASSLAGTGDPGELFF. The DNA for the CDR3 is TGTGCCAGCAGCTTGGCCGGGACAGGGGACCCCGGGGAGCTGTTTTTT.

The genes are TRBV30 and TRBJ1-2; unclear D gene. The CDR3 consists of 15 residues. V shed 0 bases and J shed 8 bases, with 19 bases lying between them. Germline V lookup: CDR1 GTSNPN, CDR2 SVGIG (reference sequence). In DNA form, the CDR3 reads TGTGCCTGGAGTGTAATATCAGGAGGGAGAAGAGGCTACACCTTC. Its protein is CAWSVISGGRRGYTF. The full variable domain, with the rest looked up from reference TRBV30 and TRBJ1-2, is SQTIHQWPATLVQPVGSPLSLECTVEGTSNPNLYWYRQAAGRGLQLLFYSVGIGQISSEVPQNLSASRPQDRQFILSSKKLLLSDSGFYLCAWSVISGGRRGYTFGSGTRLTVV.

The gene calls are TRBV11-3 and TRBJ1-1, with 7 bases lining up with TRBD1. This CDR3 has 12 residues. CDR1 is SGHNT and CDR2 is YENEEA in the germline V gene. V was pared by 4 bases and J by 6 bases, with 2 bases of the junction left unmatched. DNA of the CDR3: TGTGCCAGCAGCTCTGGACAGGCTGAAGCTTTCTTT. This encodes CASSSGQAEAFF.

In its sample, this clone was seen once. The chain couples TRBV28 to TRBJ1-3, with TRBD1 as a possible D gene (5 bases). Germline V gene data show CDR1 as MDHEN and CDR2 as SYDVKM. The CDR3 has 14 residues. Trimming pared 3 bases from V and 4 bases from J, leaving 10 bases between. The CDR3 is CASSFEGLGNTIYF. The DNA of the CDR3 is TGTGCCAGCAGTTTTGAGGGGCTCGGAAACACCATATATTTT.

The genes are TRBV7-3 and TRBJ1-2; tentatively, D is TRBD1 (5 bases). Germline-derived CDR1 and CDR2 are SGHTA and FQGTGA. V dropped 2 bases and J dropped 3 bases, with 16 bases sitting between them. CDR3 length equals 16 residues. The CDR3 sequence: CASSLHKTDRDYGYTF. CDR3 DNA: TGTGCCAGCAGCTTACATAAGACAGACCGGGACTATGGCTACACCTTC.

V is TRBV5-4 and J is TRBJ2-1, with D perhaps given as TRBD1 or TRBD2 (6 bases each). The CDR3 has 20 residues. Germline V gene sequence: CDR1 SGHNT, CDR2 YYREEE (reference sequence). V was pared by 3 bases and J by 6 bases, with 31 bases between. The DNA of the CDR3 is TGTGCCAGCAGCTCGGTGGGGACACCCCTCGACGGACTACAGGGCAATGAGCAGTTCTTC. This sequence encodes CASSSVGTPLDGLQGNEQFF. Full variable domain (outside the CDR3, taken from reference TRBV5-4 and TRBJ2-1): ETGVTQSPTHLIKTRGQQVTLRCSSQSGHNTVSWYQQALGQGPQFIFQYYREEENGRGNFPPRFSGLQFPNYSSELNVNALELDDSALYLCASSSVGTPLDGLQGNEQFFGPGTRLTVL.

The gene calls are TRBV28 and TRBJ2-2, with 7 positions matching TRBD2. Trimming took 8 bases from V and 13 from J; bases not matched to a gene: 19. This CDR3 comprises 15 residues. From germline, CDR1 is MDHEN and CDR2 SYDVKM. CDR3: CASAEGGHLKPGLFF. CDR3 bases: TGTGCCAGCGCAGAGGGAGGGCACCTAAAACCGGGGCTGTTTTTT.

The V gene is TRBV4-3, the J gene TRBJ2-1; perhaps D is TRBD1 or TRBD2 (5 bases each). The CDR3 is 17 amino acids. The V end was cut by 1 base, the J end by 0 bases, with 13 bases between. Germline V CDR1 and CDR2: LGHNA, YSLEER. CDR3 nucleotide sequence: TGCGCCAGCAGCCAAGCCATCCGGGACGCCTCCTACAATGAGCAGTTCTTC. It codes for CASSQAIRDASYNEQFF.

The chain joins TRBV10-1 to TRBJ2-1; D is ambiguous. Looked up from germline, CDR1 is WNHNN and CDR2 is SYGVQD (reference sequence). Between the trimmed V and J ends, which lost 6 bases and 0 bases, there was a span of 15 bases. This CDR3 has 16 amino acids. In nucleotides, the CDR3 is TGCGCCAGCAGCCAAATAGGACCCAGCTCCTACAATGAGCAGTTCTTC. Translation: CASSQIGPSSYNEQFF.